These 23 T cell receptor beta chains were all obtained from the same sample, sequenced in a study of T cell changes during pregnancy in multiple sclerosis. The method was immunoSEQ multiplex PCR; TCRdb's version includes in-frame clones alone and lacks a portion of them. Counted here are about 44,000 clones, about nine tenths occurring once; the ten biggest clones make up roughly 0.7%. Sample: CD4+ T cells from peripheral blood mononuclear cells, taken in the first trimester of pregnancy. These receptors all come from a female donor with multiple sclerosis, enrolled in a pregnancy study.

For the CDR3, the DNA is TGTGCCAGCAGCCGGGTGGGGGGGTTCAGTGAAAAACTGTTTTTT. Protein product: CASSRVGGFSEKLFF. The chain has TRBV6-5 and TRBJ1-4, with D perhaps TRBD1 (5 bases). V lost 6 bases and J lost 7, with 18 bases in between. The germline gives CDR1 MNHEY, CDR2 SVGAGI. The CDR3 covers 15 residues.

The chain couples TRBV7-9 to TRBJ2-3; D is uncertain. CDR3 length: 12 amino acids. Trimming stripped 4 bases from V and 6 bases from J, with 8 bases between. CDR1 is SEHNR, CDR2 FQNEAQ, per germline (reference sequence). CDR3 sequence: CASSSYLDTQYF. CDR3 DNA: TGTGCCAGCAGCTCGTATCTGGATACGCAGTATTTT.

This clone was found once. V gene TRBV5-4 combines with J gene TRBJ2-7; 9 bases are shared with TRBD2. Trimming removed 0 bases from V and 1 base from J; junction bases left unmatched: 5. The CDR3 sequence is 16 residues long. Germline CDR1 reads SGHNT; CDR2 reads YYREEE (reference sequence). In DNA, the CDR3 is TGTGCCAGCAGCTTGGCTAGCGGGACAAGGTCCTACGAGCAGTACTTC. It is translated as CASSLASGTRSYEQYF.

This clone was seen just once. The CDR3 coding sequence is TGTGCCAGCAGCCATCGGGGTGCGGGCTACACCTTC. Its protein product is CASSHRGAGYTF. The V and J genes are TRBV7-2 and TRBJ1-2, with D hard to call. In germline, CDR1 is SGHTA, CDR2 FQGNSA. The CDR3 consists of 12 residues. V lost 5 bases to trimming and J lost 8 bases, with 12 bases between them.

This chain uses TRBV5-1 with TRBJ1-1; TRBD1 aligns across 9 bases. CDR1 and CDR2 (germline): SGHRS, YFSETQ. The CDR3 is made up of 15 amino acids. The trim removed 3 bases at V and 2 bases at J, leaving 5 bases unmatched. The CDR3, as DNA: TGCGCCAGCAGCTACGGGACAGGGCCAAACACTGAAGCTTTCTTT. Protein sequence: CASSYGTGPNTEAFF.

The chain recombines TRBV30 with TRBJ2-7, with D hard to call. Trimming took off 0 bases at V and 6 bases at J, with 6 bases between the two ends. Germline CDR1 and CDR2: GTSNPN and SVGIG (reference sequence). This CDR3 has 11 residues. CDR3 sequence: CAWSVIREQYF. CDR3 sequence (DNA): TGTGCCTGGAGTGTAATTCGCGAGCAGTACTTC.

The rearrangement links TRBV5-1 to TRBJ2-1; tentative D call: TRBD2 (5 bases). Germline lookup yields CDR1 SGHRS and CDR2 YFSETQ. The CDR3 contains 15 residues. Trimming took 5 bases from V and 7 from J, leaving 19 bases between them. The CDR3 loop is CASRTDPLADNEQFF. DNA for the CDR3: TGCGCCAGCAGGACGGATCCTCTAGCTGATAATGAGCAGTTCTTC.

The chain is built from TRBV5-1 and TRBJ1-1, with 8 positions matching TRBD1. CDR1 and CDR2 (germline): SGHRS, YFSETQ. This CDR3 spans 14 amino acids. Trimming at V came to 4 bases and at J to 4 bases, leaving 6 bases not matched to a gene. For the CDR3, the DNA is TGCGCCAGCAGCACGCGGACAGGGACCACTGAAGCTTTCTTT. It yields the protein CASSTRTGTTEAFF. The variable domain in full, with the rest retrieved from reference TRBV5-1 and TRBJ1-1, is KAGVTQTPRYLIKTRGQQVTLSCSPISGHRSVSWYQQTPGQGLQFLFEYFSETQRNKGNFPGRFSGRQFSNSRSEMNVSTLELGDSALYLCASSTRTGTTEAFFGQGTRLTVV.

The V gene is TRBV5-1, the J gene TRBJ2-7, with a possible D match to TRBD1 (5 bases). CDR3 length: 15 residues. The germline gives CDR1 SGHRS, CDR2 YFSETQ. Trimming left V 4 bases short and J 3 bases short, with 17 bases between. The chain's CDR3 is CASSPGDGAHYEQYF. CDR3 bases: TGCGCCAGCAGCCCGGGCGATGGGGCCCACTACGAGCAGTACTTC.

The CDR3, as DNA: TGTGCCAGCAGCTTGGAGGAGGGGCGGGGTGAGCAGTTCTTC. This sequence encodes CASSLEEGRGEQFF. The chain links TRBV5-4 to TRBJ2-1; D might be TRBD2 (6 bases). Germline assignment: CDR1 SGHNT and CDR2 YYREEE (reference sequence). The V end was cut by 0 bases, the J end by 9 bases, with 13 bases between. CDR3 size: 14 residues.

The chain joins TRBV5-1 to TRBJ2-1; 15 nucleotides agree with TRBD2. Losses at the gene ends were 3 bases for V and 0 bases for J; bases not matched to a gene: 7. The CDR3 totals 19 residues. Germline assignment: CDR1 SGHRS and CDR2 YFSETQ. The CDR3 loop is CASSSPGTSGGSSYNEQFF. The CDR3 DNA follows: TGCGCCAGCAGCTCACCCGGGACTAGCGGGGGGAGCTCCTACAATGAGCAGTTCTTC.

This sequence joins TRBV5-4 and TRBJ1-2, with D perhaps TRBD1 (6 bases). Germline CDR1 and CDR2: SGHNT and YYREEE (reference sequence). The V end was cut by 0 bases, the J end by 4 bases, with 16 bases between. The CDR3 length is 16 residues. The CDR3 nucleotides are TGTGCCAGCAGCTTGGGAGTCATGGTAGGGGGCTATGGCTACACCTTC. It translates to CASSLGVMVGGYGYTF.

This sequence joins TRBV18 and TRBJ2-1, with TRBD1 identical over 10 bases. Germline values: CDR1 KGHSH, CDR2 LQKENI. This CDR3 has 19 amino acids. Trimming took 6 bases from V and 2 from J; bases not matched to a gene: 16. CDR3 sequence: CASSGILTGGAMTYNEQFF. The CDR3 DNA sequence: TGTGCCAGCTCCGGAATCCTGACAGGGGGCGCTATGACCTACAATGAGCAGTTCTTC.

CDR3 region: CASRRDRGIDIQYF. The CDR3 region has the DNA TGTGCCAGCAGGAGGGACAGGGGGATTGACATTCAGTACTTC. V and J are TRBV2 and TRBJ2-4; 11 nucleotides match TRBD1. Germline CDR1 reads SNHLY; CDR2 reads FYNNEI. V dropped 6 bases and J dropped 8; count of bases not matched to a gene: 6. The CDR3 is 14 residues long.

The chain is built from TRBV2 and TRBJ2-7; 8 bases map to TRBD2. Germline CDR1 is SNHLY and CDR2 is FYNNEI. The CDR3 has 14 residues. J gave up 7 bases and V 7 bases, and 12 bases lay outside the gene matches. CDR3: CASNPGTRGGEQYF. CDR3 sequence (DNA): TGTGCCAGCAATCCCGGGACTAGAGGTGGGGAGCAGTACTTC.

J is TRBJ2-6 and V is TRBV30; maybe TRBD1 (6 bases). Per germline, CDR1 GTSNPN and CDR2 SVGIG (reference sequence). Trimming stripped 3 bases from V and 6 bases from J, with 18 bases between. The CDR3 totals 16 residues. CDR3 loop: CAWSSGRGLLANVLTF. The CDR3 region has the DNA TGTGCCTGGAGCTCGGGCAGGGGTTTGTTGGCCAACGTCCTGACTTTC.

V gene TRBV5-5 combines with J gene TRBJ2-3; D gene uncertain. The V gene's germline CDR1 is SGHKS and CDR2 YYEKEE (reference sequence). This CDR3 is built from 14 residues. V lost 1 base and J lost 0, with 6 bases in between. In DNA, the CDR3 is TGTGCCAGCAGCTTGTTATCTAGCACAGATACGCAGTATTTT. Its protein is CASSLLSSTDTQYF.

This chain joins TRBV11-2 and TRBJ2-1, with TRBD2 identical over 14 bases. This CDR3 region has 17 residues. CDR1 is SGHAT, CDR2 FQNNGV, per germline. The V and J ends lost 5 bases and 0 bases, in that order; junction bases with no gene match: 3. The CDR3 is CASSPGLAGDSYNEQFF. CDR3 sequence (DNA): TGTGCCAGCAGCCCGGGACTAGCGGGAGACTCCTACAATGAGCAGTTCTTC.

DNA of the CDR3: TGTGCCAGTACCCTGGGACAGCGGAACACTGAAGCTTTCTTT. Amino acids: CASTLGQRNTEAFF. The gene calls are TRBV19 and TRBJ1-1, with 7 nucleotides matching TRBD1. The germline CDR1 and CDR2 sequences are LNHDA and SQIVND (reference sequence). The CDR3 is 14 residues long. V lost 7 bases to trimming and J lost 1 base; unmatched junction nucleotides: 6. Full variable domain (outside the CDR3, taken from reference TRBV19 and TRBJ1-1): DGGITQSPKYLFRKEGQNVTLSCEQNLNHDAMYWYRQDPGQGLRLIYYSQIVNDFQKGDIAEGYSVSREKKESFPLTVTSAQKNPTAFYLCASTLGQRNTEAFFGQGTRLTVV.

The V call is TRBV7-2, the J call TRBJ2-7, with 8 bases fitting TRBD1. The junction had 7 bases not matched to a gene; V was cut back by 7 bases and J by 5 bases. The CDR3 extends over 13 amino acids. The germline CDR1 and CDR2 sequences are SGHTA and FQGNSA. The CDR3 DNA is TGTGCCAGCATGCAATCAGGGGGCCACGAGCAGTACTTC. This sequence encodes CASMQSGGHEQYF. The whole variable domain, remainder taken from reference TRBV7-2 and TRBJ2-7, is GAGVSQSPSNKVTEKGKDVELRCDPISGHTALYWYRQSLGQGLEFLIYFQGNSAPDKSGLPSDRFSAERTGGSVSTLTIQRTQQEDSAVYLCASMQSGGHEQYFGPGTRLTVT.

The V and J genes are TRBV7-9 and TRBJ1-1, with 7 bases matching TRBD1. CDR3 length: 15 residues. V lost 4 bases, J lost 4 bases, and 9 bases stayed unmatched. Germline values: CDR1 SEHNR, CDR2 FQNEAQ (reference sequence). As DNA, the CDR3 is TGTGCCAGCAGCTACGGCAGGGGGTTCAGCACTGAAGCTTTCTTT. Translating it yields CASSYGRGFSTEAFF.

The V and J genes are TRBV7-2 and TRBJ2-1, with 7 bases matching TRBD1. This CDR3 comprises 15 residues. The V segment lost 1 base and the J segment 4 bases; nucleotides outside the gene matches: 4. CDR1 and CDR2 (germline): SGHTA, FQGNSA. CDR3 DNA: TGTGCCAGCAGCTTAGTTACAGGGGCTTACAATGAGCAGTTCTTC. Translated: CASSLVTGAYNEQFF. The full variable domain, rest sourced from reference TRBV7-2 and TRBJ2-1, is GAGVSQSPSNKVTEKGKDVELRCDPISGHTALYWYRQSLGQGLEFLIYFQGNSAPDKSGLPSDRFSAERTGGSVSTLTIQRTQQEDSAVYLCASSLVTGAYNEQFFGPGTRLTVL.

The rearrangement uses TRBV19 and TRBJ2-3; TRBD2 agrees at 11 bases. The CDR3 is made up of 13 amino acids. Germline trimming cut 9 bases from V and 3 bases from J; bases unmatched to any gene: 2. Germline CDR1 LNHDA, CDR2 SQIVND (reference sequence). CDR3 protein: CASRLAGTDTQYF. The CDR3 nucleotides are TGTGCCAGCCGACTAGCGGGAACAGATACGCAGTATTTT.